This T cell receptor beta chain was sequenced during a study of regulatory T cells in long-lasting Graves disease. Study context: Positivity for TSH receptor antibodies plus over 5 years of antithyroid drugs meant persistent Graves' disease. Findings of the study overall: Comparison showed that persistent patients shared more public clonotypes (about 2,600) than new patients (nearly 1,000).

The time point: persistent/refractory GD, antithyroid drugs over 5 years with positive TRAb. PBMC RNA was the source of the TCR library. Assembly of TCR beta libraries relied on iRepertoire HTBI primers together with Arm-PCR of CDR3 regions. In the authors' workflow: The samples included 62 TRBV and some 15 TRBJ segments. TCRdb redid the calling of the multiplex PCR reads with MiXCR, one entry per CDR3 protein. Clone size and V and J calls follow TCRdb, not the original study. The repertoire holds approximately 470,000 distinct CDR3 sequences, with about a fifth as singletons. This clonotype was seen a handful of times. Antigen specificity is unknown. This sample comprised peripheral blood mononuclear cells (PBMCs), obtained when the disease was refractory, from a patient treated with antithyroid drugs. The sequence was obtained from a female donor with Graves disease.

The chain's CDR3 is CASSPPRNTEAFF. The CDR3, as DNA: TGTGCCAGCAGCCCCCCCAGGAACACTGAAGCTTTCTTT. The chain couples TRBV11-1 to TRBJ1-1; D is ambiguous. V gave up 5 bases and J gave up 1 base, with 8 bases separating them. Germline V gene lookup returns CDR1 SGHAT and CDR2 FQDESV (reference sequence). The CDR3 sequence is 13 residues long.